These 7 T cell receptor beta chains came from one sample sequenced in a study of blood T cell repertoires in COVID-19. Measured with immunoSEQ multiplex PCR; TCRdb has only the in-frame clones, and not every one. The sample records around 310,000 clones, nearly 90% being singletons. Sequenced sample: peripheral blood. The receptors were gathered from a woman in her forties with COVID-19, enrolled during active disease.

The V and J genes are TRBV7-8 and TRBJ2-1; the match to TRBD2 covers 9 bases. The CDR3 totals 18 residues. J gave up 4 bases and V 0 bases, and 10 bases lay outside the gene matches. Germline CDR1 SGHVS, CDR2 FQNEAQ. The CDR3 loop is CASSLAGREGSHYNEQFF. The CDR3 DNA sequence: TGTGCCAGCAGCTTAGCCGGGCGGGAGGGGTCCCATTACAATGAGCAGTTCTTC.

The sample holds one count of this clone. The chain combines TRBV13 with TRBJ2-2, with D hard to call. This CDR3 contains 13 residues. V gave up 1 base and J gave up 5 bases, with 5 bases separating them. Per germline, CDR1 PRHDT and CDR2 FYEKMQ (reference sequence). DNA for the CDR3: TGTGCCAGCAGCTTAGCGGGTACCGGGGAGCTGTTTTTT. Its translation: CASSLAGTGELFF.

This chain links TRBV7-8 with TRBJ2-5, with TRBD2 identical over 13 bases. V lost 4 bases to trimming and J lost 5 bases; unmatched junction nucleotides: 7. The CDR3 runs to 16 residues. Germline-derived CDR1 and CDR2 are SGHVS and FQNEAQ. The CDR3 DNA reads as TGTGCCAGCAGCTCACGGACTAGCGGGAGCGGCGAGACCCAGTACTTC. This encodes CASSSRTSGSGETQYF.

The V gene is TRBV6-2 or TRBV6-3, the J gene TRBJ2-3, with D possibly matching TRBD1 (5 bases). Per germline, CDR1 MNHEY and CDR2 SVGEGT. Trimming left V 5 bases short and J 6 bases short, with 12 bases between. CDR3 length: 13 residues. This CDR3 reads CASSKPGADTQYF. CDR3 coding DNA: TGTGCCAGCAGTAAGCCTGGGGCGGATACGCAGTATTTT.

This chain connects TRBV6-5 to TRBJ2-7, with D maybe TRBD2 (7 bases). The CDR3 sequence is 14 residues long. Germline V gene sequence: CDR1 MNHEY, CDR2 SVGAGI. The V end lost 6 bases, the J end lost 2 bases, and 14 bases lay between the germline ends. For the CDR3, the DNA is TGTGCCAGCAGGGGGGGGGCAGGGCCCTACGAGCAGTACTTC. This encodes CASRGGAGPYEQYF.

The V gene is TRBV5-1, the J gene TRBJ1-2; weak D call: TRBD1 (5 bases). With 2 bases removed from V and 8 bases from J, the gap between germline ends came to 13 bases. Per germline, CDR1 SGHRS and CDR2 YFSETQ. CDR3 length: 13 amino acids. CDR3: CASSFGGDDGYTF. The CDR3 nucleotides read TGCGCCAGCAGCTTCGGGGGGGACGACGGCTACACCTTC.

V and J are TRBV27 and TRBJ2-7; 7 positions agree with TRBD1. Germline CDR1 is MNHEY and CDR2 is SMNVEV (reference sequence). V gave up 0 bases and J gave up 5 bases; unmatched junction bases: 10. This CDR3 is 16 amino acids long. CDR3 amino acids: CASSLSLRQGTNEQYF. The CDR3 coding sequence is TGTGCCAGCAGTTTATCCCTCCGACAGGGAACAAACGAGCAGTACTTC.